What follows are 29 T cell receptor beta chains derived from one specimen sequenced in a study of blood T cell repertoires in COVID-19. The data were produced by immunoSEQ multiplex PCR, yet TCRdb's version contains in-frame clones alone and is incomplete. This sample has about 21,000 clones, with 83% found just once. Specimen: peripheral blood. These receptors all stem from a human donor in a cohort sampled during active COVID-19.

The J gene is TRBJ1-1, the V gene TRBV6-2 or TRBV6-3; no reliable D call. Trimming left V 0 bases short and J 5 bases short, with 13 bases between. The CDR3 is made up of 15 amino acids. CDR1 and CDR2 from the germline V gene are MNHEY and SVGEGT. CDR3 residues: CASSYSIQIPTEAFF. DNA for the CDR3: TGTGCCAGCAGTTACTCGATTCAGATCCCGACTGAAGCTTTCTTT.

The rearrangement joins TRBV9 to TRBJ1-1; D is uncertain. V was shortened by 2 bases and J by 4 bases, with 6 bases between the two germline ends. CDR1 and CDR2 (germline): SGDLS, YYNGEE. This CDR3 region has 12 residues. CDR3 nucleotide sequence: TGTGCCAGCAGCGTGGAGGGCACTGAAGCTTTCTTT. Residues: CASSVEGTEAFF.

The chain uses TRBV7-2 and TRBJ1-2; TRBD1 matches at 7 bases. Losses at the gene ends were 5 bases for V and 3 bases for J; bases not matched to a gene: 6. Germline loops: CDR1 SGHTA, CDR2 FQGNSA. This CDR3 has 14 residues. The CDR3 sequence is CASSANQGDYGYTF. The CDR3 nucleotides are TGTGCCAGCAGCGCAAACCAGGGGGACTATGGCTACACCTTC.

In its sample, this clone was seen once. The rearrangement uses TRBV11-1 and TRBJ1-4; 7 bases fit TRBD1. This CDR3 region has 16 residues. Per germline, CDR1 SGHAT and CDR2 FQDESV (reference sequence). J lost 5 bases, V lost 2 bases, and 8 bases had no gene match. Here the CDR3 DNA reads TGTGCCAGCAGCTTAAACTTCGGGACAGTGAATGAAAAACTGTTTTTT. Protein: CASSLNFGTVNEKLFF.

The gene calls are TRBV7-3 and TRBJ1-2, with a weak D call TRBD1 (5 bases). The CDR3 spans 13 residues. Germline V gives CDR1 SGHTA, CDR2 FQGTGA. V dropped 5 bases and J dropped 4 bases, with 11 bases sitting between them. In DNA, the CDR3 is TGTGCCAGCAGCCCAGCCGGGGGCTATGGCTACACCTTC. Amino acid sequence: CASSPAGGYGYTF.

The chain uses TRBV10-3 and TRBJ2-1, with 7 bases aligning to TRBD1. With 6 bases clipped from V and 8 bases from J, the junction kept 13 bases outside the gene matches. The CDR3 runs to 15 residues. Germline values: CDR1 ENHRY, CDR2 SYGVKD. In DNA form, the CDR3 reads TGTGCCATCAGGCCCGGGACAGCGTTGTTAGATGAGCAGTTCTTC. It specifies CAIRPGTALLDEQFF.

The V and J genes are TRBV5-8 and TRBJ2-6; D not resolved. This CDR3 has 17 amino acids. Per germline, CDR1 SGHTS and CDR2 YDEGEE. Trimming took off 0 bases at V and 4 bases at J, with 14 bases between the two ends. The CDR3 DNA is TGTGCCAGCAGCTTGGTCCTCGTGTGGCCCGGGGCCAACGTCCTGACTTTC. It yields the protein CASSLVLVWPGANVLTF.

This chain links TRBV11-3 with TRBJ1-6; TRBD1 aligns across 9 bases. From germline, CDR1 is SGHNT and CDR2 YENEEA. CDR3 length equals 16 residues. The V and J ends lost 2 bases and 7 bases, in that order; junction bases with no gene match: 6. CDR3 bases: TGTGCCAGCAGCTTATGGGGACAGGGTGACAATTCACCCCTCCACTTT. Translation: CASSLWGQGDNSPLHF.

The rearrangement links TRBV7-9 to TRBJ1-5, with a weak D call TRBD1 (5 bases). The CDR3 covers 15 residues. Germline assignment: CDR1 SEHNR and CDR2 FQNEAQ (reference sequence). The V gene lost 3 bases and the J gene lost 6 bases, with 15 bases spanning the gap. CDR3 DNA sequence: TGTGCCAGCAGCTTCGGGCAGGGTGGCGGTCAGCCCCAGCATTTT. Its protein product is CASSFGQGGGQPQHF.

This chain connects TRBV19 to TRBJ1-3; a possible D gene is TRBD1 (5 bases). V was shortened by 5 bases and J by 4 bases, with 24 bases between the two germline ends. Looked up from germline, CDR1 is LNHDA and CDR2 is SQIVND (reference sequence). The CDR3 loop spans 18 amino acids. CDR3 region: CASSYPLRDSHLGNTIYF. CDR3 coding DNA: TGTGCCAGTAGTTATCCCCTCCGGGACTCTCATCTGGGAAACACCATATATTTT.

The chain is built from TRBV6-5 and TRBJ1-1; TRBD1 aligns across 7 bases. After removal of 7 bases from V and 9 bases from J, the junction contained 8 bases not matched to a gene. Germline V gives CDR1 MNHEY, CDR2 SVGAGI. This CDR3 has 12 amino acids. This chain's CDR3 is CASIFGQDKAFF. DNA of the CDR3: TGTGCCAGCATATTTGGACAGGACAAAGCTTTCTTT.

The rearrangement links TRBV24-1 to TRBJ1-3, with D possibly being TRBD1 (5 bases). This CDR3 has 12 residues. V was pared by 7 bases and J by 3 bases, with 6 bases between. The germline V gene encodes CDR1 KGHDR and CDR2 SFDVKD. Here the CDR3 reads CATRDIGNTIYF. The CDR3 DNA follows: TGTGCCACCAGGGACATTGGAAACACCATATATTTT.

Here the CDR3 reads CASSRDRQETQYF. The CDR3 DNA reads as TGTGCCAGCAGCCGCGACAGACAAGAGACCCAGTACTTC. The chain links TRBV11-3 to TRBJ2-5; D is possibly TRBD1 (5 bases). The CDR3 has 13 amino acids. Germline V gives CDR1 SGHNT, CDR2 YENEEA. The ends were cut back, 5 bases at V and 2 bases at J, with 9 bases in the middle.

V and J are TRBV28 and TRBJ1-1, with 8 positions matching TRBD1. Germline V gene lookup returns CDR1 MDHEN and CDR2 SYDVKM. The CDR3 totals 15 residues. V trimming: 4 bases; J trimming: 4 bases; junction bases outside the gene matches: 8. The CDR3 coding sequence is TGTGCCAGCAGTTCGCACAACAGGGGGGGCACTGAAGCTTTCTTT. It yields the protein CASSSHNRGGTEAFF.

In nucleotides, the CDR3 is TGTGCCTGGACGGGAGTGATTGGAAACATTCAGTACTTC. It specifies CAWTGVIGNIQYF. The rearrangement joins TRBV30 to TRBJ2-4; a weak D match, TRBD2 (6 bases). Between the trimmed V and J ends, which lost 4 bases and 6 bases, there was a span of 13 bases. Germline loops: CDR1 GTSNPN, CDR2 SVGIG (reference sequence). The CDR3 extends over 13 amino acids. The full variable domain, in which reference TRBV30 and TRBJ2-4 provide the parts outside the CDR3, is SQTIHQWPATLVQPVGSPLSLECTVEGTSNPNLYWYRQAAGRGLQLLFYSVGIGQISSEVPQNLSASRPQDRQFILSSKKLLLSDSGFYLCAWTGVIGNIQYFGAGTRLSVL.

A few counts support this clone. DNA for the CDR3: TGTGCCAGCAGTCAGGATGCGGGGGCCCAGCATTTT. Its translation: CASSQDAGAQHF. The chain couples TRBV6-6 to TRBJ1-5, with a weak D call TRBD1 (5 bases). The CDR3 sequence is 12 residues long. Trimming left V 5 bases short and J 11 bases short, with 13 bases between. Germline assignment: CDR1 MNHNY and CDR2 SVGAGI (reference sequence).

The chain carries TRBV10-3 and TRBJ2-7; no definite D call. The CDR3 covers 13 residues. V was trimmed by 6 bases and J by 4 bases, leaving 13 bases between them. The germline V gene has CDR1 ENHRY and CDR2 SYGVKD. CDR3 residues: CAISPTETYEQYF. In nucleotides, the CDR3 is TGTGCCATCAGCCCGACTGAAACATACGAGCAGTACTTC.

This clone was seen more than once but under ten times. The V call is TRBV2, the J call TRBJ1-4; D uncertain. Deletions cut 6 bases from V and 7 bases from J, with 12 bases between. The CDR3 totals 13 residues. The germline gives CDR1 SNHLY, CDR2 FYNNEI. The CDR3 here is CASRGGRGEKLFF. Here the CDR3 DNA reads TGTGCCAGCAGGGGAGGGCGGGGTGAAAAACTGTTTTTT.

The chain uses TRBV10-2 and TRBJ1-3, with TRBD1 matching 7 bases. The germline V gene has CDR1 WSHSY and CDR2 SAAADI. J lost 1 base, V lost 5 bases, and 5 bases had no gene match. The CDR3 has 15 residues. CDR3 loop: CASSPGQRSGNTIYF. DNA of the CDR3: TGCGCCAGCAGTCCGGGACAGCGATCTGGAAACACCATATATTTT.

This clone came up a few times. This chain connects TRBV30 to TRBJ2-7; 7 nucleotides line up with TRBD1. After removal of 1 base from V and 3 bases from J, the junction contained 12 bases not matched to a gene. The CDR3 is made up of 16 amino acids. Germline V gene lookup returns CDR1 GTSNPN and CDR2 SVGIG (reference sequence). The CDR3 loop is CAWSDTDRRFYYEQYF. CDR3 nucleotides: TGTGCCTGGAGTGACACGGACAGGCGATTCTACTACGAGCAGTACTTC.

This clone was seen only once. A read error may account for a junction end that differs from germline. For the CDR3, the DNA is TGTGCCAGCAGCTTTCAAACAACCGAGGAGCTGTTTTTT. It is translated as CASSFQTTEELFF. J is TRBJ2-2 and V is TRBV5-4; D unresolved. The length of the CDR3 is 13 residues. Germline V gene data show CDR1 as SGHNT and CDR2 as YYREEE (reference sequence).

The chain joins TRBV11-2 to TRBJ1-6; no clear D. Trimming stripped 5 bases from V and 9 bases from J, with 11 bases between. The CDR3 consists of 13 residues. CDR1 and CDR2 from the germline V gene are SGHAT and FQNNGV. CDR3 nucleotide sequence: TGTGCCAGCAGCCTGCAGGCCGGTTCACCCCTCCACTTT. Translating it yields CASSLQAGSPLHF.

In its sample, this clone was seen once. The chain recombines TRBV19 with TRBJ2-5; TRBD1 aligns across 10 bases. The germline V gene encodes CDR1 LNHDA and CDR2 SQIVND (reference sequence). This CDR3 region has 16 residues. Germline trimming cut 2 bases from V and 2 bases from J; bases unmatched to any gene: 5. The CDR3 spells CASSIQGQGTQETQYF. The CDR3 DNA reads TGTGCCAGTAGTATACAGGGACAGGGGACTCAAGAGACCCAGTACTTC.

The chain carries TRBV10-3 and TRBJ2-1; TRBD1 aligns across 7 bases. The germline V gene has CDR1 ENHRY and CDR2 SYGVKD. Trimming cost V 0 bases and J 5 bases; bases outside gene matches: 7. The CDR3 length is 16 residues. The CDR3 loop reads CAISESSRTGDNEQFF. For the CDR3, the DNA is TGTGCCATCAGTGAGTCGAGCCGAACAGGGGACAATGAGCAGTTCTTC.

The count of this clone is one. V usage is TRBV11-3 and J usage is TRBJ2-2, with D hard to call. The CDR3 is 14 amino acids. Between the trimmed V and J ends, which lost 2 bases and 3 bases, there was a span of 7 bases. Germline CDR1 is SGHNT and CDR2 is YENEEA. DNA of the CDR3: TGTGCCAGCAGCTTATTCTCTTACACCGGGGAGCTGTTTTTT. This encodes CASSLFSYTGELFF.

This clone was observed once. This chain links TRBV19 with TRBJ2-5; a weak D match, TRBD1 (5 bases). This CDR3 contains 12 residues. Germline values: CDR1 LNHDA, CDR2 SQIVND (reference sequence). The ends were cut back, 4 bases at V and 5 bases at J, with 8 bases in the middle. CDR3: CASSTGKETQYF. The CDR3 nucleotides read TGTGCCAGTAGTACAGGGAAGGAGACCCAGTACTTC.

The V and J genes are TRBV20-1 and TRBJ2-1; 16 bases line up with TRBD2. V shed 3 bases, J shed 8 bases, and the junction held 10 bases outside the gene matches. The CDR3 contains 17 residues. Germline V lookup: CDR1 DFQATT, CDR2 SNEGSKA (reference sequence). CDR3 coding DNA: TGCAGTGCTAGTCCAGGGACTAGCGGGGGGGCGGCCGATGAGCAGTTCTTC. This translates into CSASPGTSGGAADEQFF.

V gene TRBV11-3 combines with J gene TRBJ2-7; 9 bases fit TRBD1. CDR1 is SGHNT, CDR2 YENEEA, per germline. With V trimmed by 0 bases and J by 7 bases, 16 bases remained unmatched. The CDR3 runs to 18 residues. CDR3 nucleotides: TGTGCCAGCAGCTTAGATGTGTATCTCCGGGACAGGGCGAGGGAGCAGTACTTC. Amino acid sequence: CASSLDVYLRDRAREQYF.

The CDR3 spells CASSFNRDNEQFF. Written as DNA, the CDR3 is TGTGCCAGCAGCTTTAACAGAGACAATGAGCAGTTCTTC. The chain carries TRBV7-3 and TRBJ2-1; D remains ambiguous. The length of the CDR3 is 13 residues. Germline loops: CDR1 SGHTA, CDR2 FQGTGA. Trimming stripped 3 bases from V and 5 bases from J, with 8 bases between.